A single sample is the source of the 20 T cell receptor beta chains below, sequenced in a study of T cells after yellow fever vaccination. TCRdb redid the calling of the 5' RACE reads with MiXCR, one entry per CDR3 protein. The data hold 250,000 to 350,000 distinct CDR3 sequences, with 3.5% to 4.5% observed a single time. The sample consisted of PBMCs, taken 15 days after the yellow fever booster vaccination. The receptor source for this set is a man between 18 and 35 years old who received the YFV17D yellow fever vaccine.

V is TRBV29-1 and J is TRBJ1-5, with 10 positions matching TRBD1. This CDR3 comprises 14 residues. J lost 1 base, V lost 4 bases, and 1 base had no gene match. CDR1 and CDR2 from the germline V gene are SQVTM and ANQGSEA. In DNA form, the CDR3 reads TGCAGCGTTGCGGACAGGGGGAGCAATCAGCCCCAGCATTTT. Residues: CSVADRGSNQPQHF.

The CDR3 DNA follows: TGTGCCAGCCGAAACTCGGGTGAGCAGTACGTC. Translating it yields CASRNSGEQYV. This rearrangement joins TRBV6-2 or TRBV6-3 to TRBJ2-7; D unclear. V shed 8 bases and J shed 7 bases, with 12 bases lying between them. Germline lookup yields CDR1 MNHEY and CDR2 SVGEGT. CDR3 length: 11 amino acids.

This clonotype was counted only a few times. The chain has TRBV7-9 and TRBJ1-6; D is possibly TRBD1 (5 bases). The germline V gene has CDR1 SEHNR and CDR2 FQNEAQ (reference sequence). Deletions cut 4 bases from V and 18 bases from J, with 19 bases between. CDR3 length equals 13 residues. In DNA, the CDR3 is TGTGCCAGCAGCTCGTCCGGGGGGGGGTTTGCCCACTTT. Translation: CASSSSGGGFAHF.

This clonotype was seen repeatedly, ten times or more. The genes are TRBV6-5 and TRBJ1-2; a weak D match, TRBD1 (5 bases). This CDR3 is 13 amino acids long. Germline lookup yields CDR1 MNHEY and CDR2 SVGAGI. Trimming left V 0 bases short and J 8 bases short, with 10 bases between. The CDR3 reads CASSYSGTGGYTF. In DNA form, the CDR3 reads TGTGCCAGCAGTTACTCAGGGACGGGAGGCTACACCTTC.

In this sample, this clonotype turned up many times. This chain connects TRBV9 to TRBJ1-1, with D perhaps matching TRBD1 (5 bases). The CDR3 covers 14 residues. The V and J ends lost 0 bases and 0 bases respectively, with 6 bases between them. Germline CDR1 reads SGDLS; CDR2 reads YYNGEE. The CDR3 DNA sequence: TGTGCCAGCAGCGTAGGACAGATGAACACTGAAGCTTTCTTT. Amino acids: CASSVGQMNTEAFF.

Only a few counts were recorded for this clonotype. The chain is built from TRBV5-1 and TRBJ2-1; TRBD2 might be the D (5 bases). Trimming stripped 2 bases from V and 5 bases from J, with 11 bases between. Per germline, CDR1 SGHRS and CDR2 YFSETQ. CDR3 length: 14 residues. CDR3 sequence (DNA): TGCGCCAGCAGCTTTGCTACTAGTGACAATGAGCAGTTCTTC. Protein product: CASSFATSDNEQFF. Variable domain in full (rest from reference TRBV5-1 and TRBJ2-1): KAGVTQTPRYLIKTRGQQVTLSCSPISGHRSVSWYQQTPGQGLQFLFEYFSETQRNKGNFPGRFSGRQFSNSRSEMNVSTLELGDSALYLCASSFATSDNEQFFGPGTRLTVL.

The V call is TRBV29-1, the J call TRBJ2-2, with D unclear. The length of the CDR3 is 11 residues. CDR1 and CDR2 (germline): SQVTM, ANQGSEA. The ends were cut back, 5 bases at V and 7 bases at J, with 8 bases in the middle. CDR3 in amino acids: CSVLLVGELFF. The CDR3 DNA sequence: TGCAGCGTTTTATTAGTCGGGGAGCTGTTTTTT.

This clonotype was detected only a few times. The V call is TRBV7-9, the J call TRBJ2-7; either TRBD1 or TRBD2 may supply D (5 bases each). The ends were cut back, 2 bases at V and 5 bases at J, with 7 bases in the middle. Germline CDR1 and CDR2: SEHNR and FQNEAQ (reference sequence). There are 12 residues in the CDR3. The CDR3 protein is CASSLWDHEQYV. The DNA for the CDR3 is TGTGCCAGCAGCTTATGGGACCACGAGCAGTACGTC.

The table lists this clonotype with a few counts. The chain uses TRBV4-3 and TRBJ1-4; D gene unclear. Germline CDR1 and CDR2: LGHNA and YSLEER. V lost 0 bases and J lost 10, with 9 bases in between. The CDR3 contains 13 residues. The CDR3 coding sequence is TGCGCCAGCAGCCAAGATCCGGAGCGAAAACTGTTTTTT. It encodes CASSQDPERKLFF.

This clonotype was counted ten times or more. The CDR3 region has the DNA TGTGCCAGCAGTTACCGGACAGCAGCTAACTATGGCTACACCTTC. Translated: CASSYRTAANYGYTF. The J gene is TRBJ1-2, the V gene TRBV6-6, with TRBD1 as a possible D gene (6 bases). V gave up 2 bases and J gave up 0 bases, with 10 bases separating them. CDR1 MNHNY and CDR2 SVGAGI come from the germline V gene (reference sequence). This CDR3 comprises 15 residues.

This clonotype has a handful of counts. The rearrangement joins TRBV3-1 to TRBJ2-5, with 10 bases aligning to TRBD2. The germline V gene encodes CDR1 LGHDT and CDR2 YNNKEL (reference sequence). V lost 0 bases, J lost 3 bases, and 1 base stayed unmatched. The CDR3 is made up of 15 amino acids. The CDR3: CASSQELAGKETQYF. The CDR3 nucleotides are TGTGCCAGCAGCCAAGAACTAGCGGGAAAAGAGACCCAGTACTTC.

This clonotype was found a few times. The V call is TRBV5-5, the J call TRBJ1-2, with D possibly TRBD1 on 5 matching bases. Looked up from germline, CDR1 is SGHKS and CDR2 is YYEKEE (reference sequence). The ends were cut back, 0 bases at V and 5 bases at J, with 14 bases in the middle. The CDR3 is made up of 15 amino acids. CDR3: CASSLDGGGAYGYTF. The CDR3 DNA reads TGTGCCAGCAGCTTGGACGGGGGAGGGGCTTATGGCTACACCTTC.

This clonotype has a count of ten or more. The V and J genes are TRBV12-5 and TRBJ1-4, with D unclear. The CDR3 is 12 amino acids. Germline CDR1 LGHNT, CDR2 FRNRAP. Trimming removed 6 bases at V and 7 bases at J, with 9 bases between. CDR3 sequence: CASGPRSEKLFF. The CDR3 nucleotides read TGTGCTAGTGGCCCACGGAGTGAAAAACTGTTTTTT.

This sequence joins TRBV25-1 and TRBJ2-5; 8 bases are shared with TRBD1. The CDR3 loop spans 16 amino acids. Germline trimming cut 2 bases from V and 2 bases from J; bases unmatched to any gene: 7. Germline V gives CDR1 MGHDK, CDR2 SYGVNS. CDR3 in amino acids: CASSERTGSRQETQYF. In nucleotides, the CDR3 is TGTGCCAGCAGTGAAAGGACAGGGTCGCGACAAGAGACCCAGTACTTC.

This chain uses TRBV2 with TRBJ2-3; 10 bases map to TRBD2. The CDR3 consists of 16 residues. Germline trimming cut 6 bases from V and 3 bases from J; bases unmatched to any gene: 9. The germline CDR1 and CDR2 sequences are SNHLY and FYNNEI. The CDR3 DNA follows: TGTGCCAGCAGCAACCGTGCTAGCGGGGGTACAGATACGCAGTATTTT. Protein product: CASSNRASGGTDTQYF.

The rearrangement links TRBV3-1 to TRBJ2-5; the D gene is possibly TRBD2 (6 bases). From germline, CDR1 is LGHDT and CDR2 YNNKEL (reference sequence). V was shortened by 0 bases and J by 7 bases, with 15 bases between the two germline ends. This CDR3 contains 15 residues. DNA for the CDR3: TGTGCCAGCAGCCAAGATCCGGGTCTCGGGAGGACCCAGTACTTC. This encodes CASSQDPGLGRTQYF.

A note on this clonotype: It is likely a read error, because the conserved phenylalanine at the end of the CDR3 is missing. The DNA is omitted, as the CDR3 cannot be located on it reliably, and the CDR3 follows TCRdb's listing. This chain connects TRBV7-2 to TRBJ2-3; TRBD2 reflects the table's D call only, with no check against the DNA. The CDR3 has 13 amino acids, counting both end residues. Germline-derived CDR1 and CDR2 are SGHTA and FQGNSA. The chain's CDR3 is CASSFYQLGLVFL.

This chain joins TRBV29-1 and TRBJ1-3; D gene unclear. V lost 4 bases to trimming and J lost 0 bases, with 16 bases between them. The CDR3 loop spans 16 amino acids. Germline CDR1 reads SQVTM; CDR2 reads ANQGSEA. CDR3 DNA sequence: TGCAGCGTTGGGCAGGCGGCGATTAGCTCTGGAAACACCATATATTTT. Translating it yields CSVGQAAISSGNTIYF.

Only a few counts were recorded for this clonotype. CDR3 DNA sequence: TGTGCCAGCAGCTTGTGGACAGTGAACACTGAAGCTTTCTTT. Residues: CASSLWTVNTEAFF. The chain joins TRBV5-6 to TRBJ1-1, with D possibly being TRBD1 (6 bases). The CDR3 sequence is 14 residues long. Germline CDR1 reads SGHDT; CDR2 reads YYEEEE. Trimming took off 1 base at V and 0 bases at J, with 7 bases between the two ends.

The genes are TRBV7-2 and TRBJ2-5; TRBD2 is a possible D gene (5 bases). Germline V gene data show CDR1 as SGHTA and CDR2 as FQGNSA. The CDR3 spans 15 residues. V was shortened by 4 bases and J by 4 bases, with 16 bases between the two germline ends. The CDR3: CASSSPGVSRETQYF. DNA for the CDR3: TGTGCCAGCAGCTCCCCCGGGGTTAGTCGAGAGACCCAGTACTTC. Variable domain in full (rest from reference TRBV7-2 and TRBJ2-5): GAGVSQSPSNKVTEKGKDVELRCDPISGHTALYWYRQSLGQGLEFLIYFQGNSAPDKSGLPSDRFSAERTGGSVSTLTIQRTQQEDSAVYLCASSSPGVSRETQYFGPGTRLLVL.